One and the same sample provided the 32 T cell receptor beta chains below, sequenced in a study of cytomegalovirus exposure and HLA in healthy donors. It was with 60 Vbeta and 13 Jbeta primers that the PCR ran. Clones were read by immunoSEQ multiplex PCR, and TCRdb kept only the in-frame ones, dropping some. The sample carries tens of thousands of clones, approximately 62% recorded once. The sample comprised PBMCs. The receptor set was obtained from a male donor in good health and CMV-seropositive.

The chain is built from TRBV5-1 and TRBJ1-2; 7 bases are shared with TRBD1. There are 12 residues in the CDR3. Germline CDR1 reads SGHRS; CDR2 reads YFSETQ. Trimming at V came to 4 bases and at J to 7 bases, leaving 4 bases not matched to a gene. This CDR3 reads CASSDRAIGYTF. CDR3 sequence (DNA): TGCGCCAGCAGCGACAGGGCGATTGGCTACACCTTC. The variable domain in full, with the rest retrieved from reference TRBV5-1 and TRBJ1-2, is KAGVTQTPRYLIKTRGQQVTLSCSPISGHRSVSWYQQTPGQGLQFLFEYFSETQRNKGNFPGRFSGRQFSNSRSEMNVSTLELGDSALYLCASSDRAIGYTFGSGTRLTVV.

J is TRBJ2-2 and V is TRBV6-1, with D maybe TRBD1 (6 bases). CDR3 length equals 13 residues. Germline values: CDR1 MNHNS, CDR2 SASEGT. V dropped 6 bases and J dropped 7 bases, with 12 bases sitting between them. CDR3 amino acids: CASRHTGNGELFF. DNA of the CDR3: TGTGCCAGCAGACACACAGGGAACGGGGAGCTGTTTTTT.

The table lists this clone with a count of one. CDR3 residues: CASSSLFTEAFF. CDR3 coding DNA: TGTGCCAGCAGTTCACTTTTCACTGAAGCTTTCTTT. The V and J genes are TRBV28 and TRBJ1-1; D uncertain. The CDR3 runs 12 residues. In germline, CDR1 is MDHEN, CDR2 SYDVKM. V was pared by 4 bases and J by 4 bases, with 7 bases between.

The chain has TRBV11-2 and TRBJ1-2; 8 nucleotides match TRBD1. The V gene end was trimmed by 5 bases and the J gene end by 0 bases; junction bases not matched to a gene: 8. There are 16 residues in the CDR3. Germline loops: CDR1 SGHAT, CDR2 FQNNGV. The CDR3 loop is CASSITGGFTNYGYTF. DNA of the CDR3: TGTGCCAGCAGCATAACAGGGGGGTTTACTAACTATGGCTACACCTTC.

The chain recombines TRBV2 with TRBJ2-7; 11 nucleotides align to TRBD2. Germline values: CDR1 SNHLY, CDR2 FYNNEI. The CDR3 runs 16 residues. The trim removed 6 bases at V and 4 bases at J, leaving 11 bases unmatched. The chain's CDR3 is CASSAGTSGRAYEQYF. CDR3 in DNA: TGTGCCAGCAGCGCCGGGACTAGCGGACGTGCTTACGAGCAGTACTTC. Supplemented by reference TRBV2 and TRBJ2-7, the full variable domain reads EPEVTQTPSHQVTQMGQEVILRCVPISNHLYFYWYRQILGQKVEFLVSFYNNEISEKSEIFDDQFSVERPDGSNFTLKIRSTKLEDSAMYFCASSAGTSGRAYEQYFGPGTRLTVT.

The gene calls are TRBV28 and TRBJ2-3, with 8 positions matching TRBD2. This CDR3 has 17 residues. CDR1 MDHEN and CDR2 SYDVKM come from the germline V gene. The V segment lost 5 bases and the J segment 0 bases; nucleotides outside the gene matches: 10. DNA of the CDR3: TGTGCCAGCAGTCTCTCGGGAGGGTACCATAGCACAGATACGCAGTATTTT. It is translated as CASSLSGGYHSTDTQYF.

The chain is built from TRBV4-1 and TRBJ1-4, with D perhaps matching TRBD1 (5 bases). This CDR3 region has 14 residues. The V and J ends lost 4 bases and 3 bases respectively, with 9 bases between them. Germline values: CDR1 MGHRA, CDR2 YSYEKL. The CDR3 bases are TGCGCCAGCAGCCGGCAGGGTTCTAATGAAAAACTGTTTTTT. Its protein product is CASSRQGSNEKLFF.

CDR3 in amino acids: CASSGQGDLPGELFF. CDR3 in DNA: TGTGCCAGCAGTGGACAGGGTGATTTGCCCGGGGAGCTGTTTTTT. The V and J genes are TRBV11-2 and TRBJ2-2; the match to TRBD1 covers 8 bases. V was clipped by 6 bases and J by 6 bases; unmatched bases: 9. The CDR3 length is 15 residues. Germline V gene lookup returns CDR1 SGHAT and CDR2 FQNNGV.

At least ten counts were recorded for this clone. V usage is TRBV7-9 and J usage is TRBJ1-3, with D possibly being TRBD1 (6 bases). V shed 5 bases and J shed 1 base, with 12 bases lying between them. CDR1 and CDR2 (germline): SEHNR, FQNEAQ (reference sequence). The CDR3 runs 15 residues. The CDR3 DNA reads TGTGCCAGCAGCACGGCCCAGGGGTCTGGAAACACCATATATTTT. Protein: CASSTAQGSGNTIYF. The entire variable domain, with the rest obtained from reference TRBV7-9 and TRBJ1-3, is as follows: DTGVSQNPRHKITKRGQNVTFRCDPISEHNRLYWYRQTLGQGPEFLTYFQNEAQLEKSRLLSDRFSAERPKGSFSTLEIQRTEQGDSAMYLCASSTAQGSGNTIYFGEGSWLTVV.

The chain carries TRBV29-1 and TRBJ2-3; TRBD2 agrees at 7 bases. Germline CDR1 SQVTM, CDR2 ANQGSEA. This CDR3 has 14 amino acids. The J segment lost 1 base and the V segment lost 7 bases, leaving 8 bases of the junction unmatched. CDR3 region: CSAERDTGTDTQYF. CDR3 in DNA: TGCAGCGCTGAGCGGGATACAGGCACAGATACGCAGTATTTT.

V and J are TRBV11-3 and TRBJ1-1, with 9 nucleotides matching TRBD1. The CDR3 has 16 amino acids. CDR1 SGHNT and CDR2 YENEEA come from the germline V gene. V dropped 5 bases and J dropped 4; count of bases not matched to a gene: 11. The CDR3 protein is CASSLRGQGRTTEAFF. Here the CDR3 DNA reads TGTGCCAGCAGCCTCCGGGGACAGGGAAGGACCACTGAAGCTTTCTTT.

The rearrangement joins TRBV2 to TRBJ2-7, with 13 bases matching TRBD2. The CDR3 contains 15 residues. V shed 6 bases and J 6 bases; nucleotides not matched to a gene: 8. The V gene's germline CDR1 is SNHLY and CDR2 FYNNEI. The CDR3: CASRDWTSGSGEQYF. DNA of the CDR3: TGTGCCAGCAGAGATTGGACTAGCGGGAGCGGCGAGCAGTACTTC.

The chain joins TRBV30 to TRBJ1-1, with D possibly being TRBD1 (5 bases). Between the trimmed V and J ends, which lost 8 bases and 10 bases, there was a span of 11 bases. The CDR3 length is 9 residues. Germline-derived CDR1 and CDR2 are GTSNPN and SVGIG (reference sequence). CDR3 sequence: CAVGASAFF. DNA of the CDR3: TGTGCCGTAGGGGCATCAGCTTTCTTT.

V is TRBV28 and J is TRBJ2-7, with D possibly TRBD2 on 6 matching bases. Per germline, CDR1 MDHEN and CDR2 SYDVKM. The CDR3 is 14 amino acids. V lost 0 bases to trimming and J lost 2 bases, with 8 bases between them. The CDR3 DNA follows: TGTGCCAGCAGTTTATGGGCGGGAACCTACGAGCAGTACTTC. This sequence encodes CASSLWAGTYEQYF.

The V and J genes are TRBV4-2 and TRBJ2-3, with D possibly matching TRBD2 (5 bases). CDR1 and CDR2 from the germline V gene are LGHNA and YNFKEQ. CDR3 length equals 17 residues. The V end lost 1 base, the J end lost 1 base, and 15 bases lay between the germline ends. CDR3 loop: CASSQGRASRGTDTQYF. The CDR3 coding sequence is TGTGCCAGCAGCCAAGGTCGGGCCTCGCGGGGCACAGATACGCAGTATTTT.

The rearrangement links TRBV6-5 to TRBJ1-2, with 8 nucleotides matching TRBD1. Germline lookup yields CDR1 MNHEY and CDR2 SVGAGI. The CDR3 contains 13 residues. Trimming removed 9 bases from V and 4 bases from J; junction bases left unmatched: 7. The CDR3 DNA follows: TGTGCCAGTGGGAGACAGGGGAGCTATGGCTACACCTTC. Protein sequence: CASGRQGSYGYTF.

The chain combines TRBV19 with TRBJ1-5, with 10 bases identical to TRBD1. The length of the CDR3 is 15 residues. Germline CDR1 LNHDA, CDR2 SQIVND (reference sequence). V lost 5 bases and J lost 6; bases outside the gene matches: 7. CDR3 in amino acids: CASSSTGGWGQPQHF. The CDR3 bases are TGTGCCAGTAGTTCGACAGGGGGCTGGGGTCAGCCCCAGCATTTT.

The chain uses TRBV5-4 and TRBJ1-2; TRBD1 matches at 7 bases. CDR1 is SGHNT, CDR2 YYREEE, per germline (reference sequence). V trimming: 4 bases; J trimming: 1 base; junction bases outside the gene matches: 10. The CDR3 contains 16 residues. CDR3 bases: TGTGCCAGCAGCGCCGGGGGACAGCTAGTTAACTATGGCTACACCTTC. This encodes CASSAGGQLVNYGYTF.

This clone was seen only a few times. The genes are TRBV25-1 and TRBJ1-2; 8 bases are shared with TRBD1. This CDR3 is 11 amino acids long. Trimming took 10 bases from V and 8 from J; bases not matched to a gene: 6. Germline assignment: CDR1 MGHDK and CDR2 SYGVNS. This CDR3 is CATVQGGGYTF. In DNA, the CDR3 is TGTGCCACTGTACAGGGGGGGGGCTACACCTTC.

This clone was seen a handful of times. The V and J genes are TRBV27 and TRBJ2-5, with D maybe TRBD2 (6 bases). V was shortened by 5 bases and J by 3 bases, with 13 bases between the two germline ends. Per the germline V gene, CDR1 is MNHEY and CDR2 is SMNVEV (reference sequence). This CDR3 spans 14 amino acids. The CDR3 loop is CASSAGLHKETQYF. The CDR3 nucleotides are TGTGCCAGCAGTGCCGGACTACACAAAGAGACCCAGTACTTC.

The rearrangement joins TRBV7-9 to TRBJ2-2; unclear D gene. V lost 3 bases and J lost 2, with 10 bases in between. CDR1 and CDR2 from the germline V gene are SEHNR and FQNEAQ (reference sequence). The CDR3 has 15 amino acids. The CDR3, as DNA: TGTGCCAGCAGCTTGACAACAGCCAACACCGGGGAGCTGTTTTTT. It codes for CASSLTTANTGELFF. Supplemented by reference TRBV7-9 and TRBJ2-2, the full variable domain reads DTGVSQNPRHKITKRGQNVTFRCDPISEHNRLYWYRQTLGQGPEFLTYFQNEAQLEKSRLLSDRFSAERPKGSFSTLEIQRTEQGDSAMYLCASSLTTANTGELFFGEGSRLTVL.

This clone was seen ten or more times. The chain uses TRBV6-5 and TRBJ1-1; D is perhaps TRBD1 (6 bases). V was cut by 5 bases and J by 5 bases, with 15 bases left in between. The CDR3 is 14 residues long. Per germline, CDR1 MNHEY and CDR2 SVGAGI. The CDR3 DNA is TGTGCCAGCAGTAGAACCCCAGGGGTAACTGAAGCTTTCTTT. It codes for CASSRTPGVTEAFF.

This clone has just a few counts. The V call is TRBV7-7, the J call TRBJ1-1; no definite D call. Germline CDR1 SSHAT, CDR2 FNYEAQ (reference sequence). The CDR3 sequence is 14 residues long. Deletions cut 0 bases from V and 1 base from J, with 6 bases between. This chain's CDR3 is CASSLATGNTEAFF. The CDR3 DNA follows: TGTGCCAGCAGCTTAGCGACGGGGAACACTGAAGCTTTCTTT.

This clone was seen a single time. The chain recombines TRBV5-6 with TRBJ2-2; possible D gene TRBD1, 6 bases. Trimming removed 7 bases at V and 12 bases at J, with 19 bases between. Germline CDR1 is SGHDT and CDR2 is YYEEEE. CDR3 size: 13 residues. CDR3 DNA: TGTGCCAGCGTCCCGCGGACAGATGGGAAGCTGTTTTTT. Encoded protein: CASVPRTDGKLFF.

This clone was seen only a few times. The J gene is TRBJ1-2, the V gene TRBV30; no firm D call. The germline V gene encodes CDR1 GTSNPN and CDR2 SVGIG (reference sequence). Trimming cost V 0 bases and J 4 bases, with 9 bases left between them. The CDR3 length is 13 residues. The CDR3 here is CAWSVEPLYGYTF. The CDR3 nucleotides are TGTGCCTGGAGTGTGGAGCCCCTCTATGGCTACACCTTC.

The chain employs TRBV28 and TRBJ2-7, with TRBD1 as a possible D gene (6 bases). The V end lost 3 bases, the J end lost 5 bases, and 11 bases lay between the germline ends. In germline, CDR1 is MDHEN, CDR2 SYDVKM. The CDR3 is made up of 13 amino acids. The CDR3 here is CASSLAQGDEQYF. In nucleotides, the CDR3 is TGTGCCAGCAGTTTGGCACAGGGAGACGAGCAGTACTTC.

This chain connects TRBV11-1 to TRBJ1-1; 8 nucleotides line up with TRBD1. This CDR3 has 14 amino acids. Germline CDR1 SGHAT, CDR2 FQDESV (reference sequence). Trimming cost V 5 bases and J 0 bases; bases outside gene matches: 2. The CDR3 here is CASSHRGLNTEAFF. Here the CDR3 DNA reads TGTGCCAGCAGCCACAGGGGGTTGAACACTGAAGCTTTCTTT.

V and J are TRBV7-9 and TRBJ1-6, with 9 positions matching TRBD1. The CDR3 runs to 13 residues. V was pared by 8 bases and J by 7 bases, with 3 bases of the junction left unmatched. Germline V gives CDR1 SEHNR, CDR2 FQNEAQ (reference sequence). The CDR3 bases are TGTGCCAGCGGGGGGACAGGGAATTCACCCCTCCACTTT. This sequence encodes CASGGTGNSPLHF. The variable domain in full, with the rest retrieved from reference TRBV7-9 and TRBJ1-6, is DTGVSQNPRHKITKRGQNVTFRCDPISEHNRLYWYRQTLGQGPEFLTYFQNEAQLEKSRLLSDRFSAERPKGSFSTLEIQRTEQGDSAMYLCASGGTGNSPLHFGNGTRLTVT.

V is TRBV14 and J is TRBJ1-1; the D gene is possibly TRBD1 (5 bases). V dropped 0 bases and J dropped 0 bases, with 11 bases sitting between them. Germline V gene lookup returns CDR1 SGHDN and CDR2 FVKESK. CDR3 length: 16 residues. The CDR3 spells CASSQDWGRVNTEAFF. CDR3 sequence (DNA): TGTGCCAGCAGCCAAGATTGGGGCCGGGTGAACACTGAAGCTTTCTTT.

V and J are TRBV5-1 and TRBJ1-3; D is possibly TRBD1 (6 bases). The CDR3 contains 15 residues. The V and J ends lost 3 bases and 4 bases respectively, with 14 bases between them. Germline CDR1 is SGHRS and CDR2 is YFSETQ. The CDR3 is CASSSDSLGGNTIYF. The DNA of the CDR3 is TGCGCCAGCAGCTCGGACAGCCTGGGGGGAAACACCATATATTTT.

This clone appeared a few times. CDR3 in amino acids: CASRSFSGAYNEQFF. The CDR3 DNA reads as TGTGCCAGCAGGAGTTTTAGCGGGGCCTACAATGAGCAGTTCTTC. The gene calls are TRBV6-4 and TRBJ2-1; TRBD2 matches at 8 bases. Germline CDR1 reads MRHNA; CDR2 reads SNTAGT. The CDR3 length is 15 residues. V gave up 6 bases and J gave up 2 bases; unmatched junction bases: 6.

The chain uses TRBV9 and TRBJ1-4; D is uncertain. This CDR3 is built from 15 residues. V dropped 2 bases and J dropped 3 bases, with 11 bases sitting between them. Germline-derived CDR1 and CDR2 are SGDLS and YYNGEE. CDR3: CASSVDHTANEKLFF. For the CDR3, the DNA is TGTGCCAGCAGCGTCGATCATACAGCTAATGAAAAACTGTTTTTT.